Presented here are 5 T cell receptor beta chains from one specimen sequenced in a study of OX40 agonist ivuxolimab in advanced cancers. Clones were read by immunoSEQ multiplex PCR, and TCRdb kept only the in-frame ones, dropping some. The sample has fewer than 50,000 clones; roughly 90% are singletons. The sequencing used CD4+ or CD8+ T cells sorted from blood, collected in a trial of the OX40 agonist ivuxolimab. The receptor source for this set is an adult with an advanced solid tumor such as melanoma, head and neck, liver or kidney cancer.

V is TRBV10-3 and J is TRBJ1-5; the match to TRBD1 covers 12 bases. Germline V gene sequence: CDR1 ENHRY, CDR2 SYGVKD. This CDR3 contains 17 residues. V gave up 2 bases and J gave up 3 bases; unmatched junction bases: 5. DNA for the CDR3: TGTGCCATCAGTGAGGGGACAGGGGGCCTCCCCAATCAGCCCCAGCATTTT. Amino acid sequence: CAISEGTGGLPNQPQHF.

The table lists this clone with a count of one. The chain joins TRBV5-6 to TRBJ2-4; D gene uncertain. Germline-derived CDR1 and CDR2 are SGHDT and YYEEEE. The V end lost 5 bases, the J end lost 0 bases, and 9 bases lay between the germline ends. The CDR3 has 14 residues. CDR3 sequence reads: CASRAWVAKNIQYF. The CDR3 DNA reads TGTGCCAGCAGGGCATGGGTAGCCAAAAACATTCAGTACTTC.

CDR3 DNA: TGTGCCAGCAGTGTATATTCACCCCTCCACTTT. This translates into CASSVYSPLHF. V usage is TRBV2 and J usage is TRBJ1-6; D is uncertain. Trimming removed 4 bases from V and 8 bases from J, with 3 bases in between. The CDR3 has 11 residues. Germline V CDR1 and CDR2: SNHLY, FYNNEI.

V usage is TRBV5-1 and J usage is TRBJ2-5; 8 nucleotides match TRBD1. Germline loops: CDR1 SGHRS, CDR2 YFSETQ. This CDR3 comprises 14 residues. V lost 4 bases to trimming and J lost 5 bases; unmatched junction nucleotides: 7. The CDR3 region has the DNA TGCGCCAGCAGCCACGGACAGGGTGAGGAGACCCAGTACTTC. This translates into CASSHGQGEETQYF.

The CDR3 here is CASSQVGQVNYGYTF. Written as DNA, the CDR3 is TGTGCCAGCAGCCAAGTTGGACAGGTTAACTATGGCTACACCTTC. The rearrangement uses TRBV4-2 and TRBJ1-2; the match to TRBD1 covers 7 bases. The germline V gene has CDR1 LGHNA and CDR2 YNFKEQ. V was pared by 1 base and J by 1 base, with 3 bases of the junction left unmatched. This CDR3 region has 15 residues.